This T cell receptor (beta chain) was sequenced for a study of T cells in Graves' hyperthyroidism and ophthalmopathy. This clonotype has at least ten counts. Amplification of TCR beta CDR3 regions used RNA as the template. HTBI primers drove first-round RT-PCR of the TCR CDR3. TCRdb fed the multiplex PCR reads into MiXCR, producing one record per CDR3 protein. The sample has hundreds of thousands of distinct CDR3 sequences, about a sixth seen once. Trimming stripped 6 bases from V and 3 bases from J, with 4 bases between. Germline loops: CDR1 SNHLY, CDR2 FYNNEI. The CDR3 is 11 residues long. This clonotype originated in a woman between 40 and 55 years old with Graves' ophthalmopathy. V is TRBV2 and J is TRBJ2-3; D is unclear. Sequenced sample: blood. CDR3 DNA sequence: TGTGCCAGCAGGCAAACAGATACGCAGTATTTT. It is translated as CASRQTDTQYF. The variable domain in full, with the rest retrieved from reference TRBV2 and TRBJ2-3, is EPEVTQTPSHQVTQMGQEVILRCVPISNHLYFYWYRQILGQKVEFLVSFYNNEISEKSEIFDDQFSVERPDGSNFTLKIRSTKLEDSAMYFCASRQTDTQYFGPGTRLTVL.